The next 27 T cell receptor beta chains were all read from a single sample in a study of cytomegalovirus exposure and HLA in healthy donors. PCR used 60 Vbeta primers and 13 Jbeta primers. This table comes from immunoSEQ multiplex PCR, and its TCRdb copy is limited to in-frame clones, with some not included. This listing includes 150,000 or so clones. Material for sequencing was PBMCs. The receptor source for this set is a woman aged 45-65 years in good health and CMV-seronegative.

This rearrangement joins TRBV9 to TRBJ2-5, with TRBD2 matching over 9 bases. Germline assignment: CDR1 SGDLS and CDR2 YYNGEE. The CDR3 spans 14 residues. With 5 bases clipped from V and 5 bases from J, the junction kept 7 bases outside the gene matches. Here the CDR3 reads CASSALAGRETQYF. The CDR3 DNA reads as TGTGCCAGCAGTGCTCTAGCGGGGAGGGAGACCCAGTACTTC.

The chain links TRBV28 to TRBJ1-2; 7 bases match TRBD1. The trim removed 5 bases at V and 8 bases at J, leaving 8 bases unmatched. Germline V CDR1 and CDR2: MDHEN, SYDVKM. This CDR3 has 13 amino acids. CDR3 sequence: CASSITGVRGYTF. The CDR3, as DNA: TGTGCCAGCAGTATAACAGGGGTGAGGGGCTACACCTTC.

The V gene is TRBV9, the J gene TRBJ1-3, with a possible D match to TRBD1 (5 bases). This CDR3 comprises 17 residues. Trimming removed 3 bases from V and 2 bases from J, with 18 bases in between. Germline CDR1 reads SGDLS; CDR2 reads YYNGEE. In nucleotides, the CDR3 is TGTGCCAGCAGCGGCGGGGGGTTGGGAGTAGCTGGAAACACCATATATTTT. Protein product: CASSGGGLGVAGNTIYF.

V usage is TRBV15 and J usage is TRBJ2-2; 8 bases are shared with TRBD1. Trimming cost V 1 base and J 5 bases; bases outside gene matches: 6. This CDR3 contains 16 residues. Germline V gene sequence: CDR1 LNHNV, CDR2 YYDKDF (reference sequence). Written as DNA, the CDR3 is TGTGCCACCAGCAGAGGAGGACAGGGAAAAACCGGGGAGCTGTTTTTT. Protein sequence: CATSRGGQGKTGELFF.

The rearrangement joins TRBV19 to TRBJ2-3, with TRBD2 identical over 11 bases. The CDR3 totals 15 residues. The ends lost 4 bases at V and 3 bases at J; junction bases unmatched: 3. In germline, CDR1 is LNHDA, CDR2 SQIVND (reference sequence). DNA of the CDR3: TGTGCCAGTAGTACGACTAGCGGGGATACAGATACGCAGTATTTT. It codes for CASSTTSGDTDTQYF. The whole variable domain, filled in from reference TRBV19 and TRBJ2-3, reads DGGITQSPKYLFRKEGQNVTLSCEQNLNHDAMYWYRQDPGQGLRLIYYSQIVNDFQKGDIAEGYSVSREKKESFPLTVTSAQKNPTAFYLCASSTTSGDTDTQYFGPGTRLTVL.

The J gene is TRBJ1-2, the V gene TRBV4-1; 7 nucleotides line up with TRBD1. CDR3 size: 13 residues. Per the germline V gene, CDR1 is MGHRA and CDR2 is YSYEKL. V shed 3 bases, J shed 7 bases, and the junction held 5 bases outside the gene matches. The CDR3 sequence: CASSQSRDSGYTF. Here the CDR3 DNA reads TGCGCCAGCAGCCAGTCCCGGGACAGTGGCTACACCTTC.

V usage is TRBV9 and J usage is TRBJ2-3; TRBD1 is a possible D gene (5 bases). V lost 0 bases, J lost 2 bases, and 7 bases lay in between. CDR3 length: 14 amino acids. The germline gives CDR1 SGDLS, CDR2 YYNGEE. The CDR3 reads CASSVEDNTDTQYF. The CDR3 DNA follows: TGTGCCAGCAGCGTAGAGGACAACACAGATACGCAGTATTTT.

J is TRBJ1-1 and V is TRBV7-9; 7 bases agree with TRBD1. Trimming cost V 6 bases and J 0 bases; bases outside gene matches: 10. The CDR3 contains 16 residues. Germline CDR1 reads SEHNR; CDR2 reads FQNEAQ (reference sequence). CDR3: CASRPGTETMNTEAFF. The CDR3 coding sequence is TGTGCCAGCAGACCCGGGACAGAGACAATGAACACTGAAGCTTTCTTT.

The genes are TRBV5-1 and TRBJ2-2; TRBD2 matches at 11 bases. The CDR3 runs 16 residues. Germline CDR1 is SGHRS and CDR2 is YFSETQ. The V and J ends lost 3 bases and 1 base, in that order; junction bases with no gene match: 2. The DNA of the CDR3 is TGCGCCAGCAGCTCCCTAGCGGGGGGGAACACCGGGGAGCTGTTTTTT. Its translation: CASSSLAGGNTGELFF.

V and J are TRBV11-2 and TRBJ2-3, with 7 positions matching TRBD1. The CDR3 is made up of 16 amino acids. Germline loops: CDR1 SGHAT, CDR2 FQNNGV. The V and J ends lost 3 bases and 2 bases, in that order; junction bases with no gene match: 8. CDR3 region: CASSLDIQGYTDTQYF. CDR3 coding DNA: TGTGCCAGCAGCTTGGACATACAGGGGTACACAGATACGCAGTATTTT.

The rearrangement uses TRBV5-6 and TRBJ2-2; D gene unclear. Trimming removed 0 bases at V and 2 bases at J, with 5 bases between. Germline CDR1 is SGHDT and CDR2 is YYEEEE. CDR3 length: 14 amino acids. The CDR3 is CASSLDPNTGELFF. The CDR3 coding sequence is TGTGCCAGCAGCTTGGATCCTAACACCGGGGAGCTGTTTTTT.

The DNA for the CDR3 is TGTGCCAGCAGGCTAACAGGGGGCATAGGACAGCCCCAGCATTTT. Its translation is CASRLTGGIGQPQHF. The rearrangement links TRBV6-5 to TRBJ1-5; 9 bases are shared with TRBD1. Germline V gives CDR1 MNHEY, CDR2 SVGAGI. The length of the CDR3 is 15 residues. Trimming at V came to 6 bases and at J to 7 bases, leaving 10 bases not matched to a gene.

The rearrangement joins TRBV7-2 to TRBJ1-2; 12 bases are shared with TRBD1. The germline CDR1 and CDR2 sequences are SGHTA and FQGNSA. The CDR3 extends over 14 amino acids. V was clipped by 3 bases and J by 6 bases; unmatched bases: 2. CDR3 protein: CASSLWDRGHGYTF. The CDR3 DNA reads as TGTGCCAGCAGCTTGTGGGACAGGGGGCATGGCTACACCTTC.

To note about this clone: Distinct nucleotide sequences in the sample also encode this CDR3. The gene calls are TRBV7-9 and TRBJ2-7; a possible D gene is TRBD1 (6 bases). There are 15 residues in the CDR3. V was pared by 6 bases and J by 1 base, with 16 bases between. Germline values: CDR1 SEHNR, CDR2 FQNEAQ (reference sequence). The CDR3 coding sequence is TGTGCCAGCAGTTTAACAGGGCAGGGGTCCTACGAGCAGTACTTC. It codes for CASSLTGQGSYEQYF.

This rearrangement joins TRBV18 to TRBJ2-6; D perhaps matches TRBD1 (6 bases). Germline values: CDR1 KGHSH, CDR2 LQKENI. V lost 6 bases, J lost 0 bases, and 12 bases lay in between. The CDR3 loop spans 16 amino acids. CDR3 amino acids: CASSPTGYSGANVLTF. The CDR3 DNA follows: TGTGCCAGCTCTCCTACAGGGTACTCTGGGGCCAACGTCCTGACTTTC.

V and J are TRBV10-3 and TRBJ2-2, with 7 bases identical to TRBD1. The CDR3 has 16 residues. J was trimmed by 5 bases and V by 2 bases; bases with no gene match: 8. The germline CDR1 and CDR2 sequences are ENHRY and SYGVKD. The CDR3 loop reads CAISERDSSGTGELFF. The CDR3 region has the DNA TGTGCCATCAGTGAGAGGGACAGTTCGGGGACCGGGGAGCTGTTTTTT.

J is TRBJ2-5 and V is TRBV5-1, with 8 bases that match TRBD2. V lost 4 bases to trimming and J lost 4 bases; unmatched junction nucleotides: 12. Germline V gene sequence: CDR1 SGHRS, CDR2 YFSETQ. The CDR3 loop spans 16 amino acids. CDR3: CASSPGASGRVETQYF. The DNA of the CDR3 is TGCGCCAGCAGCCCGGGGGCCTCCGGGAGGGTAGAGACCCAGTACTTC.

This rearrangement joins TRBV5-1 to TRBJ2-1; 7 nucleotides line up with TRBD2. After removal of 0 bases from V and 2 bases from J, the junction contained 2 bases not matched to a gene. The CDR3 sequence is 15 residues long. Germline V CDR1 and CDR2: SGHRS, YFSETQ. Here the CDR3 reads CASSLELAPYNEQFF. CDR3 sequence (DNA): TGCGCCAGCAGCTTGGAACTAGCGCCCTACAATGAGCAGTTCTTC.

The chain links TRBV7-9 to TRBJ2-7; 8 bases fit TRBD1. Germline V gene data show CDR1 as SEHNR and CDR2 as FQNEAQ (reference sequence). The CDR3 contains 14 residues. The V segment lost 3 bases and the J segment 2 bases; nucleotides outside the gene matches: 3. CDR3 amino acids: CASSFGTGTYEQYF. CDR3 coding DNA: TGTGCCAGCAGCTTCGGGACAGGTACCTACGAGCAGTACTTC. The full variable domain, with the rest looked up from reference TRBV7-9 and TRBJ2-7, is DTGVSQNPRHKITKRGQNVTFRCDPISEHNRLYWYRQTLGQGPEFLTYFQNEAQLEKSRLLSDRFSAERPKGSFSTLEIQRTEQGDSAMYLCASSFGTGTYEQYFGPGTRLTVT.

The chain joins TRBV28 to TRBJ2-5, with 9 bases lining up with TRBD1. Unmatched junction bases numbered 9, after V lost 4 bases and J lost 3 bases. CDR1 is MDHEN and CDR2 is SYDVKM in the germline V gene. The CDR3 contains 16 residues. CDR3 in DNA: TGTGCCAGCAGTTCCACTAACAGGGGGCAGAAAGAGACCCAGTACTTC. Its translation is CASSSTNRGQKETQYF.

The V and J genes are TRBV7-9 and TRBJ2-1, with a weak D call TRBD2 (6 bases). Trimming removed 5 bases from V and 7 bases from J, with 15 bases in between. Germline assignment: CDR1 SEHNR and CDR2 FQNEAQ (reference sequence). The CDR3 is 14 amino acids. The CDR3 sequence: CASSPSSGGNEQFF. The CDR3 bases are TGTGCCAGCAGCCCTTCGTCTGGGGGGAATGAGCAGTTCTTC.

This chain connects TRBV5-1 to TRBJ2-7, with 9 nucleotides matching TRBD2. This CDR3 region has 14 residues. Unmatched junction bases numbered 2, after V lost 1 base and J lost 3 bases. Looked up from germline, CDR1 is SGHRS and CDR2 is YFSETQ. The CDR3 sequence: CASSLPSGNYEQYF. In DNA, the CDR3 is TGCGCCAGCAGCTTGCCTAGCGGGAACTACGAGCAGTACTTC.

This chain joins TRBV7-8 and TRBJ2-3, with 10 bases that match TRBD2. The ends lost 0 bases at V and 2 bases at J; junction bases unmatched: 5. This CDR3 contains 17 residues. CDR1 SGHVS and CDR2 FQNEAQ come from the germline V gene. CDR3 protein: CASSLAGLAGDTDTQYF. CDR3 sequence (DNA): TGTGCCAGCAGCTTAGCAGGTCTAGCGGGAGACACAGATACGCAGTATTTT.

Here the CDR3 DNA reads TGCGCCAGCAGCTTGTCGGCAGGGGGCAGAGAGACCCAGTACTTC. Protein product: CASSLSAGGRETQYF. The chain joins TRBV5-1 to TRBJ2-5; 8 bases match TRBD1. CDR3 size: 15 residues. Per germline, CDR1 SGHRS and CDR2 YFSETQ. V gave up 1 base and J gave up 4 bases; unmatched junction bases: 6.

This chain joins TRBV11-2 and TRBJ1-5, with a possible D match to TRBD1 (6 bases). The V and J ends lost 2 bases and 5 bases respectively, with 7 bases between them. The CDR3 runs to 13 residues. Germline loops: CDR1 SGHAT, CDR2 FQNNGV. The CDR3 DNA follows: TGTGCCAGCAGCTTATCAGGGGATCAGCCCCAGCATTTT. It codes for CASSLSGDQPQHF.

The V and J genes are TRBV12-5 and TRBJ1-5; TRBD1 might be the D (5 bases). Germline V gene data show CDR1 as LGHNT and CDR2 as FRNRAP. V dropped 5 bases and J dropped 8 bases, with 13 bases sitting between them. This CDR3 contains 13 residues. In DNA, the CDR3 is TGTGCTAGTGGTCCGGGTACGGGGGAGCCCCAGCATTTT. Translation: CASGPGTGEPQHF.

The chain employs TRBV5-1 and TRBJ2-7, with 7 bases aligning to TRBD2. Germline-derived CDR1 and CDR2 are SGHRS and YFSETQ. Trimming at V came to 2 bases and at J to 3 bases, leaving 8 bases not matched to a gene. This CDR3 comprises 15 residues. CDR3 DNA: TGCGCCAGCAGCTTTGGCCGGGGGGAGGGCTACGAGCAGTACTTC. This codes for CASSFGRGEGYEQYF.